This TCR beta chain was sequenced for a study of early T cells in non-severe SARS-CoV-2 infection. Study outcomes and limitations: Matching results from VDJdb favored anti-spike CD8 responses, leaving private and CD4 specificities undetected.

This clonotype appeared many times. Its target is unknown. V gave up 6 bases and J gave up 2 bases, with 14 bases separating them. Looked up from germline, CDR1 is MDHEN and CDR2 is SYDVKM. This CDR3 comprises 15 residues. Attachment of unique molecular identifiers was made to individual cDNA molecules. TCRdb reanalysed the 5' RACE reads using MiXCR and keeps one entry per CDR3 protein. The sample has approximately 76,000 distinct CDR3 sequences; approximately 13% are singletons. This sequence originates from an adult who was a healthcare worker with PCR-confirmed SARS-CoV-2 infection or an uninfected control (not recorded which). The chain employs TRBV28 and TRBJ2-1; D uncertain. The sample was whole blood. CDR3 DNA sequence: TGTGCCAGCAGCCTATACACGTCCCCCTACAATGAGCAGTTCTTC. Its translation is CASSLYTSPYNEQFF.